The source of this T cell receptor beta chain is a study of neurological immune-mediated disorders. The CDR3 contains 12 residues. The V gene's germline CDR1 is KGHDR and CDR2 SFDVKD. Trimming cost V 1 base and J 15 bases; bases outside gene matches: 3. This clonotype was seen repeatedly, ten times or more. The unsorted libraries were generated from a total of 2 million PBMCs, which had been stored in RNAlater at -80 C. TCRdb re-analysed the 5' RACE reads in MiXCR, keeping a single row per CDR3 protein. The sample contains about 33,000 distinct CDR3 sequences, approximately 1.5% of which appear only once.

The clonotype was recovered from a woman aged 25 to 39 with multiple sclerosis. The gene calls are TRBV24-1 and TRBJ2-1, with 9 bases that match TRBD1. Sequencing was performed on PBMCs. The DNA for the CDR3 is TGTGCCACCAGTGATTTAGGGGACAGGGTGTTCTTC. Its protein is CATSDLGDRVFF.